These T cell receptor beta chains were read from a single sample in a study of T cells in Graves' hyperthyroidism and ophthalmopathy. TCRdb processed the multiplex PCR reads anew with MiXCR; each CDR3 protein has one entry. This sample has roughly 740,000 distinct CDR3 sequences; 16% occur once, and the top ten carry roughly 8%. The sample comprised blood. Source of these receptors: a young man with Graves' hyperthyroidism. Each CDR3 is given with its conserved first and last residue. The D gene is left open where the match is weak. Some rows mark clone size as missing; the rest say once, few, many or name a class of expanded clone.

J gene: TRBJ2-1
clone size: NA
D gene: NA
V gene: TRBV5-5
CDR3 DNA: TGTGCCAGCAGCTTGAGCCTAACATCGGGTAATGAGCAGTTCTTC
CDR3 protein: CASSLSLTSGNEQFF

J gene: TRBJ1-4
clone size: NA
D gene: TRBD1
V gene: TRBV7-8
CDR3 DNA: TGTGCCAGCAGCTTAGGGGACAGAGCTAATGAAAAACTGTTTTTT
CDR3 protein: CASSLGDRANEKLFF

J gene: TRBJ1-5
clone size: many
D gene: NA
V gene: TRBV3-1
CDR3 DNA: TGTGCCAGCAGCCTCGAACAGGGGCCCCAGCATTTT
CDR3 protein: CASSLEQGPQHF

J gene: TRBJ2-5
clone size: NA
D gene: NA
V gene: TRBV7-9
CDR3 DNA: TGTGCCAGCAGCTTATATAAAGAGACCCAGTACTTC
CDR3 protein: CASSLYKETQYF

J gene: TRBJ2-3
clone size: many
D gene: NA
V gene: TRBV28
CDR3 DNA: TGTGCCAGCAGTTTAGTGGGGGTAAGGACAGATACGCAGTATTTT
CDR3 protein: CASSLVGVRTDTQYF

J gene: TRBJ1-1
clone size: many
D gene: TRBD1
V gene: TRBV30
CDR3 DNA: TGTGCCTGGAGTGCATCCGGGACAGGGCGGACTGAAGCTTTCTTT
CDR3 protein: CAWSASGTGRTEAFF

J gene: TRBJ2-1
clone size: few
D gene: NA
V gene: TRBV6-2/TRBV6-3
CDR3 DNA: TGTGCCAGCAGTTACTCGAGGGGGAGGAGAGGGGGTGAGCAGTTCTTC
CDR3 protein: CASSYSRGRRGGEQFF

J gene: TRBJ1-2
clone size: NA
D gene: NA
V gene: TRBV6-1
CDR3 DNA: TGTGCCAGCAGTGTCCGGCGGGCGGAAACTAACTATGGCTACACCTTC
CDR3 protein: CASSVRRAETNYGYTF

J gene: TRBJ2-6
clone size: NA
D gene: TRBD2
V gene: TRBV7-9
CDR3 DNA: TGTGCCAGCAGCTTAGTTGGGCAGGCGGGGGGAAACGTCCTGACTTTC
CDR3 protein: CASSLVGQAGGNVLTF

J gene: TRBJ1-1
clone size: many
D gene: NA
V gene: TRBV2
CDR3 DNA: TGTGCCAGCAGTCGAGAGGACACTGAAGCTTTCTTT
CDR3 protein: CASSREDTEAFF

J gene: TRBJ2-2
clone size: many
D gene: NA
V gene: TRBV12-3/TRBV12-4
CDR3 DNA: TGTGCCAGCAGCTTGAACTCAGGGAAGAGGACGGGGGAGCTGTTTTTT
CDR3 protein: CASSLNSGKRTGELFF